These T cell receptor beta chains were read from a single sample in a study of cytomegalovirus exposure and HLA in healthy donors. The table came from immunoSEQ multiplex PCR; TCRdb's copy has only in-frame clones and leaves some out. Of over 200,000 clones listed, over 65% are singletons. The sequenced material came from PBMCs. The receptors shown here come from a human donor in good health. The CDR3 runs from the conserved cysteine through the conserved F or W. Each record gives: V gene, J gene, clone size, D gene, CDR3 protein, CDR3 DNA. A D gene is named only where the DNA matches it firmly. Rows may omit the clone size; those that give it use once, few, many or a size class.

TRBV5-5	TRBJ2-7	many	NA	CASSPTESSYEQYF	TGTGCCAGCAGCCCGACAGAGAGCTCCTACGAGCAGTACTTC
TRBV30	TRBJ1-1	NA	NA	CAWKGLGNTEAFF	TGTGCCTGGAAGGGGTTAGGGAACACTGAAGCTTTCTTT
TRBV12-5	TRBJ1-1	NA	NA	CASGLGEARAFF	TGTGCTAGTGGTTTAGGGGAGGCTCGGGCTTTCTTT
TRBV18	TRBJ2-4	NA	TRBD1	CASSQPNRDRAAEVQYF	TGTGCCAGCTCACAACCGAACCGGGACAGGGCCGCGGAGGTTCAGTACTTC
TRBV28	TRBJ1-3	NA	NA	CASTIPGPSGNTIYF	TGTGCCAGCACAATTCCAGGGCCCTCTGGAAACACCATATATTTT
TRBV18	TRBJ2-2	once	NA	CASSPILGPGPANTGELFF	TGTGCCAGCTCACCCATCTTGGGGCCAGGGCCTGCGAACACCGGGGAGCTGTTTTTT
TRBV7-3	TRBJ2-2	NA	NA	CASSPQGGNTGELFF	TGTGCCAGCAGCCCACAGGGTGGGAACACCGGGGAGCTGTTTTTT
TRBV7-9	TRBJ1-4	NA	TRBD1	CASSLLETGDEKLFF	TGTGCCAGCAGCTTACTCGAGACAGGGGACGAAAAACTGTTTTTT
TRBV27	TRBJ2-1	few	TRBD2	CASSSPGLAYEQFF	TGTGCCAGCAGTTCGCCGGGACTAGCGTATGAGCAGTTCTTC
TRBV7-9	TRBJ2-7	once	NA	CASSLVIGRGRLYEQYF	TGTGCCAGCAGCTTGGTAATCGGTCGCGGTCGGCTCTACGAGCAGTACTTC
TRBV28	TRBJ2-5	NA	TRBD2	CASRPLPGLVFKETQYF	TGTGCCAGCAGACCTTTACCGGGACTAGTGTTCAAAGAGACCCAGTACTTC
TRBV9	TRBJ2-7	NA	NA	CASSVEVGVGYEQYF	TGTGCCAGCAGCGTAGAGGTCGGGGTCGGCTACGAGCAGTACTTC
TRBV11-2	TRBJ2-7	NA	TRBD2	CASSLDVWVPSGSSYEQYF	TGTGCCAGCAGCTTAGACGTTTGGGTGCCTAGCGGAAGCTCCTACGAGCAGTACTTC
TRBV15	TRBJ2-6	once	NA	CATSRDRASGANVLTF	TGTGCCACCAGCAGAGACAGGGCTTCTGGGGCCAACGTCCTGACTTTC
TRBV10-1	TRBJ1-4	NA	NA	CAGRAGPEKLFF	TGCGCCGGCCGGGCAGGGCCTGAAAAACTGTTTTTT
TRBV7-7	TRBJ2-1	NA	TRBD2	CASSLLAASSYNEQFF	TGTGCTAGCAGCTTACTAGCGGCAAGCTCCTACAATGAGCAGTTCTTC
TRBV27	TRBJ1-3	NA	TRBD1	CASSLGQGAGNTIYF	TGTGCCAGCAGCTTAGGACAGGGGGCTGGAAACACCATATATTTT